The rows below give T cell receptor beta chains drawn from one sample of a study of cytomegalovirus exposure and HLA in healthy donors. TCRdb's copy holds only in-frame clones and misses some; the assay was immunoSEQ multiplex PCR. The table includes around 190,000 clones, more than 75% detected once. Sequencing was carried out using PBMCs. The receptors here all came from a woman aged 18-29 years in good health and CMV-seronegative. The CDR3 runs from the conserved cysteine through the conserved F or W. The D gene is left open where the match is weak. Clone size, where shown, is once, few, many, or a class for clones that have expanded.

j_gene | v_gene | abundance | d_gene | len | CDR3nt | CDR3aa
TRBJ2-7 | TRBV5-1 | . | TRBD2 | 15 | TGCGCCAGCAGCCCCCGCGGGAGGGCCGTGTACGAGCAGTACTTC | CASSPRGRAVYEQYF
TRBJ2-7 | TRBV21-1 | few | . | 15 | TGTGCCAGCAGCAAAGTTAGAGCCCACTCCTACGAGCAGTACTTC | CASSKVRAHSYEQYF
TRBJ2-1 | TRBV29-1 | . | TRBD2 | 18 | TGCAGCGTTTCTAAATTCTGGACTAGCGGGGCCTCCTACAATGAGCAGTTCTTC | CSVSKFWTSGASYNEQFF
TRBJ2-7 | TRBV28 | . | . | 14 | TGTGCCAGCAGTTGGAGGGGGGGCTGGCACGAGCAGTACTTC | CASSWRGGWHEQYF
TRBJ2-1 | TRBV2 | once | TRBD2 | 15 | TGTGCCAGCAAAACGGGGGGGGAACCCCGCGGAGAGCAGTTCTTC | CASKTGGEPRGEQFF
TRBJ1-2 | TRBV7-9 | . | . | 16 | TGTGCCAGCAGCTTAAGTGGGGCTACAGGGACCTATGGCTACACCTTC | CASSLSGATGTYGYTF
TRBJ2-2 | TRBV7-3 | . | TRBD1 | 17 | TGTGCCAGCAGCTTAACCCCAGGGGGCGAGGGCACCGGGGAGCTGTTTTTT | CASSLTPGGEGTGELFF
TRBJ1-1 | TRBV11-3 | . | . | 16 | TGTGCCAGCAGCTTAGCCCTCCGACTGGGGAACACTGAAGCTTTCTTT | CASSLALRLGNTEAFF
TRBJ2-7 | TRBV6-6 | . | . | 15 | TGTGCCAGCAGTTACACGGGACTGAGTTCCTACGAGCAGTACTTC | CASSYTGLSSYEQYF
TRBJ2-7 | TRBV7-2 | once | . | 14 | TGTGCCAGCAGAGTACAGGGATCTGGCTACGAGCAGTACTTC | CASRVQGSGYEQYF
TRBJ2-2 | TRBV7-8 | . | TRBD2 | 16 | TGTGCCAGCAGCGCACTAGCGGGGGGTAACACCGGGGAGCTGTTTTTT | CASSALAGGNTGELFF
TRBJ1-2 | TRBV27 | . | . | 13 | TGTGCCAGCGGACAGTCACCCCACTATGGCTACACCTTC | CASGQSPHYGYTF
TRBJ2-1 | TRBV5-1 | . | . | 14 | TGCGCCAGCAGCTTCTCGAGCTCCTACAATGAGCAGTTCTTC | CASSFSSSYNEQFF
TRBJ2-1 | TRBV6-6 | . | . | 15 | TGTGCCAGCACCAGTAGCGGTGCCTCCTACAATGAGCAGTTCTTC | CASTSSGASYNEQFF
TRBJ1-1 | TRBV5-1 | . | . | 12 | TGCGCCAGCAGCTTCCCGGGGGCTGAAGCTTTCTTT | CASSFPGAEAFF
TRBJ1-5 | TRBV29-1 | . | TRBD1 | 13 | TGCAGCGTTTCGACAGGGGGCAATCAGCCCCAGCATTTT | CSVSTGGNQPQHF
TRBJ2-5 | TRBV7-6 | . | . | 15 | TGTGCCAGCAGCTTAGTTGCAGGGGAGGGGGAGACCCAGTACTTC | CASSLVAGEGETQYF
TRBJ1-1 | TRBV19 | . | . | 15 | TGTGCCAGTAGTCCTCCAGGGGTTAGGTACACTGAAGCTTTCTTT | CASSPPGVRYTEAFF
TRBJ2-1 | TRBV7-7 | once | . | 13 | TGTGCTAGCAGCTTTCGGGGGAACAATGAGCAGTTCTTC | CASSFRGNNEQFF
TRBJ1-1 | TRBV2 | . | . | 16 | TGTGCCAGCAGTGAAGGCGCCAGCTGGGGGGACACTGAAGCTTTCTTT | CASSEGASWGDTEAFF
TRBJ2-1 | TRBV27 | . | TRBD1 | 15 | TGTGCCAGCAGTTTTTCTCAGGGGGCCTACAATGAGCAGTTCTTC | CASSFSQGAYNEQFF
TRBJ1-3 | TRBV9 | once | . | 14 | TGTGCCAGCAGCGCAGGGAATTCTGGAAACACCATATATTTT | CASSAGNSGNTIYF
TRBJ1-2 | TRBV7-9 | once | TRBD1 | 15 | TGTGCCAGCAGCTTAGATCCCCAGGGGGAGTATGGCTACACCTTC | CASSLDPQGEYGYTF
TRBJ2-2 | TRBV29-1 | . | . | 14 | TGCAGCGTTGAAGATCAGGGGAGGGCCGGGGAGCTGTTTTTT | CSVEDQGRAGELFF
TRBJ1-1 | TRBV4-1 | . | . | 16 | TGCGCCAGCAGCCCGATCGGGACATCGTCGAACACTGAAGCTTTCTTT | CASSPIGTSSNTEAFF
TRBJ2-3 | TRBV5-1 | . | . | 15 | TGCGCCAGCAGCTTGCCCGGGGTCCCCACAGATACGCAGTATTTT | CASSLPGVPTDTQYF
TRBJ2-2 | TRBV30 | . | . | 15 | TGTGCCTGGAGGGGCTGGCGCTCGAACACCGGGGAGCTGTTTTTT | CAWRGWRSNTGELFF
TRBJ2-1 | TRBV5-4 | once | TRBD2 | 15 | TGTGCCAGCAGCCCAGGACTAGCGGGGGGGAGGGAGCAGTTCTTC | CASSPGLAGGREQFF
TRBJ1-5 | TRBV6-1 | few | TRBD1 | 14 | TGTGCCAGCAGCCTCGACAGGGGAGGGCAGCCCCAGCATTTT | CASSLDRGGQPQHF
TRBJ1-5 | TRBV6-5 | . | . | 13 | TGTGCCAGCGGCGCAGGGGCCAGTCAGCCCCAGCATTTT | CASGAGASQPQHF
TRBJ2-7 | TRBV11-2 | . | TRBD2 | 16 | TGTGCCAGCAGCCGGCCCATTGTTAGCGGGAGGAACGAGCAGTACTTC | CASSRPIVSGRNEQYF
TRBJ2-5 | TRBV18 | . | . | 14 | TGTGCCAGCTCACCTCCCCTACTCCAAGAGACCCAGTACTTC | CASSPPLLQETQYF
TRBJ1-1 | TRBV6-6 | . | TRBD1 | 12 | TGTGCCAGCAGGTCAGGACAGGCTGAAGCTTTCTTT | CASRSGQAEAFF
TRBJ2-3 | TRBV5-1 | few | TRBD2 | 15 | TGCGCCAGCAGCTGGAAGTTACTAGCGGCAGATACGCAGTATTTT | CASSWKLLAADTQYF
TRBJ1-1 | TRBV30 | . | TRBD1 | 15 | TGTGCCTGGAGTGTACCCGAGGACAGGGTGCCCGAAGCTTTCTTT | CAWSVPEDRVPEAFF
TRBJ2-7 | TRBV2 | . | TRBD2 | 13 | TGTGCCAGCAGATTAGCGGGAGCGGGTGAGCAGTACTTC | CASRLAGAGEQYF
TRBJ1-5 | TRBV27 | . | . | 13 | TGTGCCAGCAGTCCCTCAGGGGTATGGCCCCAGCATTTT | CASSPSGVWPQHF
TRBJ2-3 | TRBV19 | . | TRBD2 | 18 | TGTGCCAGTACCCCGGGACTAGCGGGAGGGACTAGCACAGATACGCAGTATTTT | CASTPGLAGGTSTDTQYF
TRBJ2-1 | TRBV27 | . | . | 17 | TGTGCCAGCAGCAATCAACAGGGAAGAGACACGTACAATGAGCAGTTCTTC | CASSNQQGRDTYNEQFF
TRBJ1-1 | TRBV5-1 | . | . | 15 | TGCGCCAGCAGAGTGGGTAACAGGGTTGAAATTGAAGCTTTCTTT | CASRVGNRVEIEAFF
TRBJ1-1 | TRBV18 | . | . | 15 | TGTGCCAGCTCACGATTCCCACAAATGAACACTGAAGCTTTCTTT | CASSRFPQMNTEAFF
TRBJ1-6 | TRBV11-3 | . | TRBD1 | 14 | TGTGCCAGCAGCAGCGGGACAGGAGATTCACCCCTCCACTTT | CASSSGTGDSPLHF
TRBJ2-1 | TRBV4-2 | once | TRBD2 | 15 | TGTGCCAGCAGCCAAGTCGGGGGAGGGCCTGGTGAGCAGTTCTTC | CASSQVGGGPGEQFF
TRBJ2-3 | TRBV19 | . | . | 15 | TGTGCCAGTAGTATAGTAGGAGGGGACACAGATACGCAGTATTTT | CASSIVGGDTDTQYF
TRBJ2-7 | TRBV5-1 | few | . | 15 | TGCGCCAGCAGCTTGGGAGGACAGAGCCCCTACGAGCAGTACTTC | CASSLGGQSPYEQYF
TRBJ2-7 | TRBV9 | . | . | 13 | TGTGCCAGCAGCGTAGAGGAGGGCTACGAGCAGTACTTC | CASSVEEGYEQYF
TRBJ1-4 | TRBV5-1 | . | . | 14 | TGCGCCATCGACTGGTGGACAACTAATGAAAAACTGTTTTTT | CAIDWWTTNEKLFF
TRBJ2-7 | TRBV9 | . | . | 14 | TGTGCCAGCAGCGTAGTTCCAGGAAACTACGAGCAGTACTTC | CASSVVPGNYEQYF
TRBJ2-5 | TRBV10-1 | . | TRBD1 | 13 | TGCGCCAGCAGTAAACAGGGGGGAGAGACCCAGTACTTC | CASSKQGGETQYF
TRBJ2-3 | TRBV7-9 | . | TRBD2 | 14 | TGTGCCAGCAGCTACGGAGGGAGGGGAGATACGCAGTATTTT | CASSYGGRGDTQYF
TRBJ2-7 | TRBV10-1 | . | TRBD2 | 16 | TGCGCCAGCAGTGAGTCGAGAGCGGGGGGTTCCTACGAGCAGTACTTC | CASSESRAGGSYEQYF
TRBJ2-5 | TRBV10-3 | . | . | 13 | TGTGCCATCAGTGTTTCGGAGGGGGAGACCCAGTACTTC | CAISVSEGETQYF
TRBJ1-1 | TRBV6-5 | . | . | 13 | TGTGCCAGCAGTTATATGCGAAACACTGAAGCTTTCTTT | CASSYMRNTEAFF
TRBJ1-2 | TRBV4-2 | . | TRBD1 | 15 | TGTGCCAGCAGCTCCGCCGGGACAGGGGCATATGGCTACACCTTC | CASSSAGTGAYGYTF
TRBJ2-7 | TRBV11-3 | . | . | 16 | TGTGCCAGCAGCCCCGCCTGGGGGGATCCCTCCTACGAGCAGTACTTC | CASSPAWGDPSYEQYF
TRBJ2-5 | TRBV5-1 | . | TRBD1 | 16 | TGCGCCAGCAGCTCGGTGGGACAGGGGGTCGGAGAGACCCAGTACTTC | CASSSVGQGVGETQYF
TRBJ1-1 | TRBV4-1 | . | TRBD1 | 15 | TGCGCCAGCAGCCGAACCGGGACAGAGAACACTGAAGCTTTCTTT | CASSRTGTENTEAFF
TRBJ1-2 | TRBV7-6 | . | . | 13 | TGTGCCAGCAGCTTAGGAGGAAATTACGGCTACACCTTC | CASSLGGNYGYTF
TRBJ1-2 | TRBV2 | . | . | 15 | TGTGCCACCAGAGAGAACAGGGCCTCTAACCATGGCTACACCTTC | CATRENRASNHGYTF